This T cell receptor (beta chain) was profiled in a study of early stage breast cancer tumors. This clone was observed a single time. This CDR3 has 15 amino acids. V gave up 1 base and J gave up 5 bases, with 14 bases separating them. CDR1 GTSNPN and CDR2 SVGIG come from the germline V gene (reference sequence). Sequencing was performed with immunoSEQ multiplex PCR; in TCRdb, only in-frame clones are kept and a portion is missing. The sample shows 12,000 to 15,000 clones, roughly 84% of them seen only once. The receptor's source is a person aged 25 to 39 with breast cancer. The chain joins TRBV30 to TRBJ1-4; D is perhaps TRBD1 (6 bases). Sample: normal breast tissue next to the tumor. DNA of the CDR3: TGTGCCTGGAGTGCACAGGGCGGTGAAAATGAAAAACTGTTTTTT. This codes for CAWSAQGGENEKLFF.